Below, one T cell receptor beta chain is given with its context. Given a much more abundant clone one base away, this may be a read error. Because it lacks the conserved phenylalanine or tryptophan at the end, this CDR3 is likely a read error. CDR1 is KGHDR, CDR2 SFDVKD, per germline. V lost 6 bases and J lost 4, with 23 bases in between. This CDR3 is 17 amino acids long. TCRdb re-called the reads with MiXCR, one entry per CDR3 protein. The table has under 250,000 distinct CDR3 sequences, roughly 26% seen once. The sample is drawn from a study of kidney transplant recipient with SARS-CoV-2 infection. The clonotype originates from a male patient in his thirties who had COVID-19 and was a kidney transplant recipient. Certain T cells may be donor cells from the graft. Source: a blood sample, taken at baseline and on day 111 from a kidney transplant recipient. The chain recombines TRBV24-1 with TRBJ1-2, with D unclear. The DNA for the CDR3 is TGTGCCACCAGTTGTATTGATAGTACCAGAAAGACCTATGGCTACACCCTC. Its translation is CATSCIDSTRKTYGYTL.